The clone carrying this T cell receptor beta chain was counted a few times. Repertoires were generated with immunoSEQ multiplex PCR, while TCRdb's copy carries only in-frame clones and drops some. The data contain about 26,000 clones, roughly four fifths of them singletons. The CDR3 spans 13 residues. Germline CDR1 reads KGHSH; CDR2 reads LQKENI. V shed 2 bases and J shed 5 bases, with 7 bases lying between them. Treatment noted: preoperative locoregional IRX-2 cytokine immunotherapy. Samples came from a phase Ib trial of preoperative locoregional IRX-2 cytokine immunotherapy. This record comes from a study of preoperative IRX-2 immunotherapy in early breast cancer.

The specimen comprised lymph node tissue, sampled after IRX-2 immunotherapy. The origin of this receptor is a human donor with breast cancer. This chain uses TRBV18 with TRBJ2-1; possible D gene TRBD1, 5 bases. The CDR3 loop is CASSPSRDNEQFF. The CDR3 DNA sequence: TGTGCCAGCTCACCATCCAGGGACAATGAGCAGTTCTTC.